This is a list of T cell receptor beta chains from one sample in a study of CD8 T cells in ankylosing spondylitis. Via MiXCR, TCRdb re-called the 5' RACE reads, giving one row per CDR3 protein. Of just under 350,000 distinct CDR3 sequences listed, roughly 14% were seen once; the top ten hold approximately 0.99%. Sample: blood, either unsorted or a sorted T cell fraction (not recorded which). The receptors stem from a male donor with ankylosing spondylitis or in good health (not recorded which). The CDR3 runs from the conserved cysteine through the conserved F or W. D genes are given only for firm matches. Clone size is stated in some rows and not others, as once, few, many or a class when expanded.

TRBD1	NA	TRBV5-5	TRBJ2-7	CASSLEQGVVLEQYF	TGTGCCAGCAGCTTGGAACAGGGGGTAGTCCTCGAGCAGTACTTC
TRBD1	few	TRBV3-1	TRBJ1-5	CASSQDGVRGGNQPQHF	TGTGCCAGCAGCCAAGATGGAGTCAGGGGGGGCAATCAGCCCCAGCATTTT
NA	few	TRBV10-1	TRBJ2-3	CASSVYRNTQYF	TGCGCCAGCAGTGTCTACCGGAATACGCAGTATTTT
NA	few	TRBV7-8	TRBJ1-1	CASSLAQGRGVEAFF	TGTGCCAGCAGCTTAGCCCAGGGACGCGGGGTTGAAGCTTTCTTT
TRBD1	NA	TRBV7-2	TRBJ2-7	CASSLVGTGGYF	TGTGCCAGCAGCTTAGTAGGGACAGGGGGGTACTTC
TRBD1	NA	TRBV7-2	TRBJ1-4	CASSLEGTVNEKLFF	TGTGCCAGCAGCTTAGAGGGGACAGTGAATGAAAAACTGTTTTTT
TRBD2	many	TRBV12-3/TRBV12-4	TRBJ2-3	CASSQAGKSTDTQYF	TGTGCCAGCAGTCAAGCGGGGAAGAGCACAGATACGCAGTATTTT
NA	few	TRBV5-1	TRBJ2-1	CASGLPGPSGEQFF	TGCGCCAGCGGGCTGCCGGGACCTTCGGGTGAGCAGTTCTTC
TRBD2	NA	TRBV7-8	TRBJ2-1	CASSPRAGGTYNEQFF	TGTGCCAGCAGCCCCCGAGCGGGGGGAACCTACAATGAGCAGTTCTTC
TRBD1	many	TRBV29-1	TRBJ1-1	CSAGQGGNTEAFF	TGCAGCGCCGGACAGGGAGGGAACACTGAAGCTTTCTTT
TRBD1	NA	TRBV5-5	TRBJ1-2	CASSLAGGGHYYGYTF	TGTGCCAGCAGTTTAGCAGGGGGGGGCCACTACTATGGCTACACCTTC
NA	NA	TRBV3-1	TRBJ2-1	CASSPGLDNEQFF	TGTGCCAGCAGCCCGGGACTCGATAATGAGCAGTTCTTC
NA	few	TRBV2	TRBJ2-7	CASGARRNEQYF	TGTGCCAGCGGGGCCCGCCGGAACGAGCAGTACTTC
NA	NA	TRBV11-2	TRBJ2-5	CASSQDVSETQYF	TGTGCCAGCAGCCAGGACGTGTCAGAGACCCAGTACTTC
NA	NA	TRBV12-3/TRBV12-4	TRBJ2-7	CASSLGSLGQRAVGQYF	TGTGCCAGCAGTTTAGGCTCTTTAGGGCAGCGGGCGGTAGGGCAGTACTTC
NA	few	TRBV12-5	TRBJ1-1	CASGDSARNTEAFF	TGTGCTAGTGGTGACTCCGCAAGGAACACTGAAGCTTTCTTT
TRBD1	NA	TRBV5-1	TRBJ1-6	CASSSSGQGGDSPLHF	TGCGCCAGCAGCTCCTCAGGACAGGGCGGCGATTCACCCCTCCACTTT
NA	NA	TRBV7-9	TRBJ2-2	CASITAGPGTGELFF	TGTGCCAGTATCACGGCCGGGCCGGGGACCGGGGAGCTGTTTTTT
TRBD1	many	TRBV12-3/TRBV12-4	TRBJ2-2	CASSGLGQVEELFF	TGTGCCAGCAGTGGATTGGGACAGGTCGAGGAGCTGTTTTTT
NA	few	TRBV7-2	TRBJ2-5	CASSPGVETQYF	TGTGCCAGCAGCCCCGGGGTGGAGACCCAGTACTTC
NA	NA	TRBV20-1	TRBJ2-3	CSASRHGDTQYF	TGCAGTGCTAGCCGCCATGGGGATACGCAGTATTTT
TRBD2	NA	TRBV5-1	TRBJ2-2	CASSPRTSGTGGELFF	TGCGCCAGCAGCCCGCGGACTAGCGGGACGGGCGGGGAGCTGTTTTTT
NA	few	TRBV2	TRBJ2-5	CASSRSGGLNQETQYF	TGTGCCAGCAGTCGCTCGGGGGGCCTAAACCAAGAGACCCAGTACTTC
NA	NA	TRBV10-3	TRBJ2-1	CAIRASELQNNEQFF	TGTGCCATCAGGGCTAGCGAACTACAAAACAATGAGCAGTTCTTC
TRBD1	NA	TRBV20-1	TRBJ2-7	CSARDTGAYEQYF	TGCAGTGCTAGAGATACAGGGGCCTACGAGCAGTACTTC
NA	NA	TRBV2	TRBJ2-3	CASLEAESTDTQYF	TGTGCCAGCTTGGAGGCAGAGAGCACAGATACGCAGTATTTT
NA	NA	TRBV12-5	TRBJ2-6	CASGFGYAGANVLTF	TGTGCTAGTGGTTTCGGCTACGCTGGGGCCAACGTCCTGACTTTC
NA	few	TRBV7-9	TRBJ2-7	CASSLGQGVYEQYF	TGTGCCAGCAGCTTGGGCCAGGGTGTCTACGAGCAGTACTTC
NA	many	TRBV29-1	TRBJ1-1	CSVEEQANTEAFF	TGCAGCGTTGAAGAACAGGCAAACACTGAAGCTTTCTTT
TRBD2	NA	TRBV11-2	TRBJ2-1	CASSPRMLAGGPDEQFF	TGTGCCAGCAGCCCCCGAATGCTAGCGGGAGGGCCTGATGAGCAGTTCTTC
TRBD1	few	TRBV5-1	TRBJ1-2	CASSDPGQVGGYTF	TGCGCCAGCAGCGACCCAGGACAGGTTGGAGGCTACACCTTC
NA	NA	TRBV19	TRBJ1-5	CATRGGNQPQHF	TGTGCCACCCGTGGGGGCAATCAGCCCCAGCATTTT
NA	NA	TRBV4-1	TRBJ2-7	CASSQVDSYEQYF	TGCGCCAGCAGCCAAGTAGACAGCTACGAGCAGTACTTC
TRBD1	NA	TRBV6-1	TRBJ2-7	CATAGTVAYEQYF	TGTGCCACCGCCGGGACAGTTGCCTACGAGCAGTACTTC
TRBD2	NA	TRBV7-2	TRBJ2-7	CASSLAETSGTREQYF	TGTGCCAGCAGCTTAGCGGAGACTAGCGGGACCCGCGAGCAGTACTTC
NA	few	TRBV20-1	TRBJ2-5	CSARDEGGSLQETQYF	TGCAGTGCTAGAGATGAGGGCGGGTCCCTTCAAGAGACCCAGTACTTC
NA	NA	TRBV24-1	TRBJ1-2	CATQDGNYGYTF	TGTGCCACCCAGGACGGGAACTATGGCTACACCTTC
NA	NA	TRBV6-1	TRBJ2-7	CASSKPGQRLYEQYF	TGTGCCAGCAGCAAACCGGGGCAGCGCCTGTACGAGCAGTACTTC
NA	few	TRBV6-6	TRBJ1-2	CASTPERFGGYTF	TGTGCCAGCACCCCCGAAAGGTTCGGCGGCTACACCTTC
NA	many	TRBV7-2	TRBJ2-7	CASSLVGEQYF	TGTGCCAGCAGCTTAGTCGGCGAGCAGTACTTC
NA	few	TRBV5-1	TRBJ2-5	CASSFTTRETQYF	TGCGCCAGCAGCTTCACGACGCGGGAGACCCAGTACTTC
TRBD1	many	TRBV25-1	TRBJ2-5	CASREQGEETQYF	TGTGCCAGCAGAGAGCAGGGGGAAGAGACCCAGTACTTC